Shown below are 12 T cell receptor beta chains from a single sample sequenced in a study of blood T cell repertoires in COVID-19. Profiled with immunoSEQ multiplex PCR; TCRdb holds only in-frame clones, not every one. The sample holds tens of thousands of clones, 78% seen once. The sequenced sample was peripheral blood. All receptors come from a human donor in a cohort sampled during active COVID-19.

This chain joins TRBV10-3 and TRBJ1-2; 10 nucleotides line up with TRBD1. Germline V gene sequence: CDR1 ENHRY, CDR2 SYGVKD. Trimming cost V 5 bases and J 3 bases; bases outside gene matches: 3. This CDR3 spans 14 amino acids. CDR3 nucleotides: TGTGCCATCAGTAGTGACAGGGGGCACTATGGCTACACCTTC. It specifies CAISSDRGHYGYTF.

The CDR3 DNA reads as TGTGCCAGCAGCCCTAGGGTCTCTAGCGGGGACAATGAGCAGTTCTTC. Its protein product is CASSPRVSSGDNEQFF. The chain is built from TRBV11-3 and TRBJ2-1, with 9 positions matching TRBD2. V lost 5 bases and J lost 5; bases outside the gene matches: 10. The CDR3 is 16 amino acids. Germline values: CDR1 SGHNT, CDR2 YENEEA.

The chain employs TRBV10-3 and TRBJ1-1; D gene unclear. CDR3 length equals 11 residues. Deletions cut 0 bases from V and 8 bases from J, with 4 bases between. The germline V gene encodes CDR1 ENHRY and CDR2 SYGVKD. This CDR3 is CAISESREAFF. In nucleotides, the CDR3 is TGTGCCATCAGTGAGTCCAGGGAAGCTTTCTTT.

J is TRBJ2-2 and V is TRBV28, with D tentatively TRBD1 (5 bases). V gave up 9 bases and J gave up 0 bases, with 11 bases separating them. The CDR3 has 14 amino acids. Germline-derived CDR1 and CDR2 are MDHEN and SYDVKM. The CDR3 DNA reads TGTGCCAGTCTGGACACCGCGAACACCGGGGAGCTGTTTTTT. The encoded protein is CASLDTANTGELFF.

This clone was seen more than once but under ten times. The J gene is TRBJ2-3, the V gene TRBV24-1; D perhaps matches TRBD2 (6 bases). There are 15 residues in the CDR3. With 10 bases removed from V and 7 bases from J, the gap between germline ends came to 23 bases. CDR1 and CDR2 (germline): KGHDR, SFDVKD. CDR3 nucleotide sequence: TGTGCCACGTCGAGCTTGGAGGGTTCGGGGAATACGCAGTATTTT. It specifies CATSSLEGSGNTQYF.

The V and J genes are TRBV7-9 and TRBJ2-1, with D perhaps TRBD1 (5 bases). V shed 1 base and J shed 5 bases, with 12 bases lying between them. There are 15 residues in the CDR3. The germline gives CDR1 SEHNR, CDR2 FQNEAQ (reference sequence). The CDR3 is CASSLVGLGDNEQFF. CDR3 bases: TGTGCCAGCAGCTTAGTAGGTCTAGGGGACAATGAGCAGTTCTTC.

V is TRBV24-1 and J is TRBJ2-7, with D possibly being TRBD2 (6 bases). V lost 3 bases and J 2 bases, leaving 13 bases between the germline ends. The CDR3 has 15 residues. Germline V lookup: CDR1 KGHDR, CDR2 SFDVKD. The DNA for the CDR3 is TGTGCCACCAGTGATCCCCGCGGGGCCACCTACGAGCAGTACTTC. Translating it yields CATSDPRGATYEQYF.

V is TRBV7-6 and J is TRBJ2-7, with D perhaps matching TRBD1 (5 bases). The CDR3 has 12 residues. Trimming cost V 5 bases and J 9 bases, with 14 bases left between them. Per germline, CDR1 SGHVS and CDR2 FNYEAQ. CDR3 in amino acids: CASSPPGAVQYF. DNA of the CDR3: TGTGCCAGCAGCCCGCCTGGGGCGGTGCAGTACTTC.

This chain links TRBV6-1 with TRBJ1-5, with 7 bases aligning to TRBD1. Germline assignment: CDR1 MNHNS and CDR2 SASEGT. The CDR3 has 16 residues. V trimming: 4 bases; J trimming: 3 bases; junction bases outside the gene matches: 9. CDR3 in amino acids: CASSGYRGFINQPQHF. CDR3 coding DNA: TGTGCCAGCAGTGGGTACAGGGGATTTATCAATCAGCCCCAGCATTTT.

The chain combines TRBV7-2 with TRBJ2-1; the D gene is possibly TRBD2 (6 bases). V lost 6 bases to trimming and J lost 4 bases, with 10 bases between them. CDR1 SGHTA and CDR2 FQGNSA come from the germline V gene. This CDR3 contains 13 residues. In DNA, the CDR3 is TGTGCCAGCAGACCCGGACTATACAATGAGCAGTTCTTC. As protein: CASRPGLYNEQFF.

The rearrangement links TRBV28 to TRBJ1-1; D remains ambiguous. Germline CDR1 is MDHEN and CDR2 is SYDVKM. The CDR3 is made up of 12 amino acids. V shed 3 bases and J shed 5 bases, with 7 bases lying between them. The CDR3 is CASSLGRTEAFF. CDR3 nucleotides: TGTGCCAGCAGTTTGGGGAGAACTGAAGCTTTCTTT.

The sample holds a few counts of this clone. The J gene is TRBJ1-6, the V gene TRBV5-1; D is undetermined. V lost 0 bases, J lost 4 bases, and 8 bases lay in between. The CDR3 contains 15 residues. CDR1 is SGHRS and CDR2 is YFSETQ in the germline V gene. CDR3 sequence reads: CASSLARGYNSPLHF. The DNA for the CDR3 is TGCGCCAGCAGCTTGGCCCGGGGATATAATTCACCCCTCCACTTT.